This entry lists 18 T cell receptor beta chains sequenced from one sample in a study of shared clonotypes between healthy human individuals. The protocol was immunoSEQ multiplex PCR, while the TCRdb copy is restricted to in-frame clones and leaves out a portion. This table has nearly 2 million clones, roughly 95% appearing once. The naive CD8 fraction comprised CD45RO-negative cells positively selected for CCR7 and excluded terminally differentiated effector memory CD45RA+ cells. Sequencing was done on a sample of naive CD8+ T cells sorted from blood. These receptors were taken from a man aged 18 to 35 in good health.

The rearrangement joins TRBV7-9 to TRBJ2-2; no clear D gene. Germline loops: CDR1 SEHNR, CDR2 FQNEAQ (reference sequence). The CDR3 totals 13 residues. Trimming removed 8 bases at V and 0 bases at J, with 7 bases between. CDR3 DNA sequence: TGTGCCAGCCACGGACCGAACACCGGGGAGCTGTTTTTT. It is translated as CASHGPNTGELFF.

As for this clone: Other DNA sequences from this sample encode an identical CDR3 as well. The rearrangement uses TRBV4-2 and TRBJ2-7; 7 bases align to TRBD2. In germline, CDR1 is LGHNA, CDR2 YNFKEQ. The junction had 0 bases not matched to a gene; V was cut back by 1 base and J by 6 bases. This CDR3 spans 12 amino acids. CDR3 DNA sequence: TGTGCCAGCAGCCAAGGGGAGGGCGAGCAGTACTTC. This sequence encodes CASSQGEGEQYF.

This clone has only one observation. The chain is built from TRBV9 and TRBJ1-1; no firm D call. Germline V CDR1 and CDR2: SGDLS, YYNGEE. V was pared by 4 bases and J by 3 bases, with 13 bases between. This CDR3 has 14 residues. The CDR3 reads CASSTRASDTEAFF. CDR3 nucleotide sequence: TGTGCCAGCAGCACCCGGGCTAGCGACACTGAAGCTTTCTTT.

In nucleotides, the CDR3 is TGTGCCAGCAGTTACGGCCCCGATGAGCAGTTCTTC. The encoded protein is CASSYGPDEQFF. This chain uses TRBV6-5 with TRBJ2-1, with D unresolved. V was shortened by 2 bases and J by 8 bases, with 7 bases between the two germline ends. This CDR3 contains 12 residues. CDR1 and CDR2 from the germline V gene are MNHEY and SVGAGI.

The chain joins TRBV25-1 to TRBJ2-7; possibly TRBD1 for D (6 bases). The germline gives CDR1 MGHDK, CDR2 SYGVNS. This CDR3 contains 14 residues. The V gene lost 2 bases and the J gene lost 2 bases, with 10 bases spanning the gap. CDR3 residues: CASSEGGWPYEQYF. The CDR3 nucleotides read TGTGCCAGCAGTGAAGGGGGCTGGCCCTACGAGCAGTACTTC.

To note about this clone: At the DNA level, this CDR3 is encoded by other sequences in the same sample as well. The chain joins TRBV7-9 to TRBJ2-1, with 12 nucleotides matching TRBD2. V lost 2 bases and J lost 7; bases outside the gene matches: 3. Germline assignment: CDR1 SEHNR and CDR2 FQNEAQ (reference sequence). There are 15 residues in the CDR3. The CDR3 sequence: CASSLTSGRYNEQFF. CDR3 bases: TGTGCCAGCAGCTTAACTAGCGGGAGGTATAATGAGCAGTTCTTC.

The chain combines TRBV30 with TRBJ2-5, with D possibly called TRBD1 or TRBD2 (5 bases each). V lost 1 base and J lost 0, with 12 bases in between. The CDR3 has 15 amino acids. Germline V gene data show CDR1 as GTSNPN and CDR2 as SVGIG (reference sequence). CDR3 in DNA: TGTGCCTGGAGTGCCGGACTGGGGCACCAAGAGACCCAGTACTTC. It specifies CAWSAGLGHQETQYF.

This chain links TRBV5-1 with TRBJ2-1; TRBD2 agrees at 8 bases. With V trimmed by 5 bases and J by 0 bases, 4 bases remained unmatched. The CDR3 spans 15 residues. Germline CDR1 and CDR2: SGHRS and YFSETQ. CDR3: CASRLGGASYNEQFF. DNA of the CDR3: TGCGCCAGCAGACTCGGGGGGGCCTCCTACAATGAGCAGTTCTTC.

CDR3 in DNA: TGTGCCAGCAGTTTGGGGACAGGGATAGTCTACGAGCAGTACTTC. Translating gives CASSLGTGIVYEQYF. V gene TRBV27 combines with J gene TRBJ2-7; 9 positions agree with TRBD1. The ends lost 3 bases at V and 3 bases at J; junction bases unmatched: 6. Germline CDR1 MNHEY, CDR2 SMNVEV (reference sequence). The CDR3 is made up of 15 amino acids.

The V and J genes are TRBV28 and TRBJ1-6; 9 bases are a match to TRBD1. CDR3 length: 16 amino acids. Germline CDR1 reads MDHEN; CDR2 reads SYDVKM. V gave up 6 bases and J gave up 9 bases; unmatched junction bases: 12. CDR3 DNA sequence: TGTGCCAGCAGCCCGACCGGGACAGGGTTCGGTTCACCCCTCCACTTT. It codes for CASSPTGTGFGSPLHF. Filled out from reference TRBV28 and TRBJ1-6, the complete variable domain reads DVKVTQSSRYLVKRTGEKVFLECVQDMDHENMFWYRQDPGLGLRLIYFSYDVKMKEKGDIPEGYSVSREKKERFSLILESASTNQTSMYLCASSPTGTGFGSPLHFGNGTRLTVT.

The CDR3 loop reads CASSWGLRSGDEQFF. The CDR3 DNA is TGTGCCAGCAGTTGGGGTCTTAGATCAGGGGATGAGCAGTTCTTC. The chain carries TRBV2 and TRBJ2-1; a possible D gene is TRBD1 (6 bases). The CDR3 is 15 amino acids. Trimming stripped 5 bases from V and 8 bases from J, with 19 bases between. Looked up from germline, CDR1 is SNHLY and CDR2 is FYNNEI. Based on the CDR3 plus reference TRBV2 and TRBJ2-1, the full variable domain is EPEVTQTPSHQVTQMGQEVILRCVPISNHLYFYWYRQILGQKVEFLVSFYNNEISEKSEIFDDQFSVERPDGSNFTLKIRSTKLEDSAMYFCASSWGLRSGDEQFFGPGTRLTVL.

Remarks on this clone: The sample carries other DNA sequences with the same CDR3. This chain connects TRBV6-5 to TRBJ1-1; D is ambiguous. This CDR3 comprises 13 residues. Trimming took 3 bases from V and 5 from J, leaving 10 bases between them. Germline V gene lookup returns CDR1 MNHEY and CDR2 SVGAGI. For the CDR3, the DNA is TGTGCCAGCAGTTATGGGGAGGGTACTGAAGCTTTCTTT. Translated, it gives CASSYGEGTEAFF.

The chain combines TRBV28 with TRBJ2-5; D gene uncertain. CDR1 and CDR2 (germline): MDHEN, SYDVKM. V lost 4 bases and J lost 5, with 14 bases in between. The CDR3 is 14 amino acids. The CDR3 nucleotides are TGTGCCAGCAGTTGGTCGTCACCCCGGGAGACCCAGTACTTC. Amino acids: CASSWSSPRETQYF.

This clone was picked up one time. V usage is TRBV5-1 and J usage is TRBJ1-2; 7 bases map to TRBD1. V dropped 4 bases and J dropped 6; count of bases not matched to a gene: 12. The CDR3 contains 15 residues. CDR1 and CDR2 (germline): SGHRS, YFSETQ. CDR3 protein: CASSGDNRGGHGYTF. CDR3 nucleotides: TGCGCCAGCAGCGGCGACAACAGGGGTGGGCATGGCTACACCTTC. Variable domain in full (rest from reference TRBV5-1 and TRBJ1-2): KAGVTQTPRYLIKTRGQQVTLSCSPISGHRSVSWYQQTPGQGLQFLFEYFSETQRNKGNFPGRFSGRQFSNSRSEMNVSTLELGDSALYLCASSGDNRGGHGYTFGSGTRLTVV.

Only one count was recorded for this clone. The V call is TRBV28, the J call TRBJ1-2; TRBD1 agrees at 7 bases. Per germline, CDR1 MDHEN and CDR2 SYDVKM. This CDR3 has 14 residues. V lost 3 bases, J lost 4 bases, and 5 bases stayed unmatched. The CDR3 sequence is CASSFSGTVYGYTF. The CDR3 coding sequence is TGTGCCAGCAGTTTCTCCGGGACAGTCTATGGCTACACCTTC.

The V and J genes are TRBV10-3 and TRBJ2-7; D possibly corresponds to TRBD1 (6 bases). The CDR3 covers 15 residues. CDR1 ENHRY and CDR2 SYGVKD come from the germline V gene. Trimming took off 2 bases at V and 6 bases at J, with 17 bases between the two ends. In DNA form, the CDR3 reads TGTGCCATCAGTGAGCCGGCAGGGGAAGGCGTCGAGCAGTACTTC. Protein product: CAISEPAGEGVEQYF.

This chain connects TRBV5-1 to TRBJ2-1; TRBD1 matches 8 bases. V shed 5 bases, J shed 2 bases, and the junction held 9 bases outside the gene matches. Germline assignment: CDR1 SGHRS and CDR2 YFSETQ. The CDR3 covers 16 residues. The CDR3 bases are TGCGCCAGCAGAATCGAGGGGACAGGAACCTACAATGAGCAGTTCTTC. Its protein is CASRIEGTGTYNEQFF.

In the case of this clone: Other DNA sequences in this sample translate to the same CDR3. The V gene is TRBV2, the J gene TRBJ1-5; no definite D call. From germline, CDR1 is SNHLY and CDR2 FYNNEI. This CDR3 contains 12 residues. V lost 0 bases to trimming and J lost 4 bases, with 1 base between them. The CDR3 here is CASSEANQPQHF. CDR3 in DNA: TGTGCCAGCAGTGAAGCGAATCAGCCCCAGCATTTT. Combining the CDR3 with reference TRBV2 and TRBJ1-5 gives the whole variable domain EPEVTQTPSHQVTQMGQEVILRCVPISNHLYFYWYRQILGQKVEFLVSFYNNEISEKSEIFDDQFSVERPDGSNFTLKIRSTKLEDSAMYFCASSEANQPQHFGDGTRLSIL.